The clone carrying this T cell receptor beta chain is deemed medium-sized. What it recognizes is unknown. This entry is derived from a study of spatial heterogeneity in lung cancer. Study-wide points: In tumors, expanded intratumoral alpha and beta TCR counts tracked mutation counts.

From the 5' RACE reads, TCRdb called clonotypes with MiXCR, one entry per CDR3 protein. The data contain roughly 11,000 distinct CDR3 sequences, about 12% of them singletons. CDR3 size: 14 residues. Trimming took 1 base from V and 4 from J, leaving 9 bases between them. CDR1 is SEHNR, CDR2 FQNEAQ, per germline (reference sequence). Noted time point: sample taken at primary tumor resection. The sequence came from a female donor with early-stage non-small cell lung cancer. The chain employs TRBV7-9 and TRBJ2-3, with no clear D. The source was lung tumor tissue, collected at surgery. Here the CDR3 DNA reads TGTGCCAGCAGCTTAGAAGGGTGGGCAGATACGCAGTATTTT. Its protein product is CASSLEGWADTQYF.